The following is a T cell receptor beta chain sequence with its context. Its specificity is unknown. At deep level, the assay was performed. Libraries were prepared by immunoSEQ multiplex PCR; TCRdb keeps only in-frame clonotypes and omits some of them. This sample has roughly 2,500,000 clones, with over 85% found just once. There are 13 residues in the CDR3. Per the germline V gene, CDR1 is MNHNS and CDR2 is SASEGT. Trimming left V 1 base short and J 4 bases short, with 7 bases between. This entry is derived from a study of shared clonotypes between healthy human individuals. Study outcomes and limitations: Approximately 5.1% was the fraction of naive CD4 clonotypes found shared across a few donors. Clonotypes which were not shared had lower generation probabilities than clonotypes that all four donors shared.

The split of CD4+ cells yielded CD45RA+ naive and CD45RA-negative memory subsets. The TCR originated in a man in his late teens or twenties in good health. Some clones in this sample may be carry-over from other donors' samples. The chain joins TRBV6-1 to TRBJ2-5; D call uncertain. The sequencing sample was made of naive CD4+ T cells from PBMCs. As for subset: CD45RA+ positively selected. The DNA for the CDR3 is TGTGCCAGCAGTGAAGACATTAGAGAGACCCAGTACTTC. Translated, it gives CASSEDIRETQYF.